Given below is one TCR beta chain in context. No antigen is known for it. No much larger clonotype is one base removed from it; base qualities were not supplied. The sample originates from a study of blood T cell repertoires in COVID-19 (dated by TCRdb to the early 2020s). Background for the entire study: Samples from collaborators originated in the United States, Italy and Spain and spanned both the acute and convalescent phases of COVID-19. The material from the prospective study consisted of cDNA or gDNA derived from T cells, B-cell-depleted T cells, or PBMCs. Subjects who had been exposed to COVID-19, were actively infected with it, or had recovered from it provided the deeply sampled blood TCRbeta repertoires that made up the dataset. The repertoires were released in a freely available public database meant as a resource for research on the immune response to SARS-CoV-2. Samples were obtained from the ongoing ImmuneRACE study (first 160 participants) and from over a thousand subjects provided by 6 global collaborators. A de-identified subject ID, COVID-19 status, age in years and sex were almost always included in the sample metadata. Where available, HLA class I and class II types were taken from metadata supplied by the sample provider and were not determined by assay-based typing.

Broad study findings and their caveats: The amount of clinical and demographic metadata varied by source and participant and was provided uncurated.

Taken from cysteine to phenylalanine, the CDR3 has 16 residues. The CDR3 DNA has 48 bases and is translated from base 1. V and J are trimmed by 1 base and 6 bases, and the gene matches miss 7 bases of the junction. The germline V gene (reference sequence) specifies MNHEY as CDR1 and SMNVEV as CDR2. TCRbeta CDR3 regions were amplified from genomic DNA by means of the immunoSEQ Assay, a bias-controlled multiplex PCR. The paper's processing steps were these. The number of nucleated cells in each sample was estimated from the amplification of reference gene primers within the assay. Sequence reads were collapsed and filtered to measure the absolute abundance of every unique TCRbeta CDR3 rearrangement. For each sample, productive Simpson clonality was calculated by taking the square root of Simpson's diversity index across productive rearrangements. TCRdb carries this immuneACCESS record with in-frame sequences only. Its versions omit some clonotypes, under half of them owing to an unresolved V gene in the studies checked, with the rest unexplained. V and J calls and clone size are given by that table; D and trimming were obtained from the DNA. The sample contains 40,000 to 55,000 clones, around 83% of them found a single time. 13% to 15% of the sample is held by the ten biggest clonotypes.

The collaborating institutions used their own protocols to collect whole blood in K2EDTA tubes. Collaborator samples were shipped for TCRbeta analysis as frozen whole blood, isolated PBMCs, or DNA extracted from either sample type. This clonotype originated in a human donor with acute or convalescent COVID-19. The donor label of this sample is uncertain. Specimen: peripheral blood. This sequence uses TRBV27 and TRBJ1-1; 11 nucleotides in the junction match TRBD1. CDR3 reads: CASSLYVGQGAAEAFF. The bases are TGTGCCAGCAGTTTATATGTTGGACAGGGGGCCGCTGAAGCTTTCTTT.